This T cell receptor (beta chain) was profiled in a study of CD8 T cells in Susac syndrome (dated by TCRdb to between 2019 and 2020). About the full investigation: The study used repertoire sequencing to test whether antigen drove CD8+ T cell activation and differentiation in Susac syndrome.

High-throughput TCR beta sequencing profiled peripheral blood CD8+ and CD4+ T cells from healthy donors, Susac syndrome patients and multiple sclerosis patients. The multiple sclerosis controls were treatment-naive patients whose relapsing-remitting disease, either stable or active, fulfilled the revised McDonald criteria. Bulk CD8+ and CD4+ T cells were purified by magnetic negative isolation, while CD8+ TEMRA cells were enriched using FACS. Blood was drawn into EDTA tubes, processed within 24 hours, and PBMCs were isolated by density gradient centrifugation. PBMCs intended for TCR sequencing were frozen in liquid nitrogen and were later thawed in a 37 degrees C water bath. Purity of sorted or isolated CD4+, CD8+ and CD8+ TEMRA cells was at least 90%. According to the germline V gene, CDR1 reads MNHEY and CDR2 reads SVGEGT. Inclusive of the bounding cysteine and phenylalanine, the CDR3 is 16 residues long. Only the CDR3 DNA stays, 48 bases, in frame from base 1. V is cut back by 7 bases and J by 7 bases, with 16 bases in the junction unmatched.

RNA was extracted using the RNeasy kit, and roughly 0.5 to 1 ug of the RNA was reverse transcribed with random hexamers. The immunoSEQ multiplex PCR assay, covering 54 Vbeta and 13 Jbeta segments, was used to amplify TCR beta CDR3 regions. Bias from PCR amplification was corrected by using a synthetic template baseline for primer optimization and for computational correction. Processing in the source paper ran as follows. Reads were annotated to V, D and J genes according to IMGT and were analyzed with immunoSEQ Analyzer, with only productive sequences retained. To calculate clonality, Shannon entropy was normalized by log2 of the number of productive unique sequences and then subtracted from one. For each patient and control, public and private clones were evaluated within the 100 most prevalent clones. Clones were defined as Susac-specific when absent from the healthy and MS cohorts, from 1052 published viral clones and from other ImmuneACCESS disease sequences. The public reads were reprocessed in TCRdb via fastp at Q25 and MiXCR, keeping in-frame beta chains. Rows matching on CDR3 protein sequence are summarized as one entry with the most common DNA and genes. It is TCRdb's table, rather than the study itself, that gives the V and J calls and clone size. The sample profile shows 170,000 or so distinct CDR3 sequences; 93% of them were found once. Roughly 0.097% of the sample rests with the top ten.

Concerning this clonotype: The antigen this receptor binds is unknown. The sample holds no much larger clone one base away, and base qualities are not on file.

Results and caveats for the whole study, not just this receptor: The study acknowledged that relatively few individuals were included in the TCR sequencing and HLA analysis.

The chain was built from TRBV6-2 or TRBV6-3 and TRBJ2-1; TRBD2 matches 7 bases in the middle. The receptor comes from a human donor with multiple sclerosis. The sequenced sample was CD4+ T cells from PBMCs. The DNA sequence follows: TGTGCCAGCACCGGGGCCGTGGGGGGGGTGAGAAATGAGCAGTTCTTC. Translated, this gives CASTGAVGGVRNEQFF.